The present T cell receptor beta chain was sequenced within a study of cytomegalovirus exposure and HLA in healthy donors. As for this clone: Its matching antigen is unknown.

Healthy individuals who donated bone marrow served as the donors. Amplification used 60 Vbeta primers and 13 Jbeta primers. Profiled with immunoSEQ multiplex PCR; TCRdb holds only in-frame clones, not every one. This sample carries about 120,000 clones, over 70% of them seen once, and the ten largest clones take 4%. Points from the study as a whole: With later analysis, a missense DCLRE1C variant became linked to TCR beta V- and J-gene trimming. Investigators reported some 150 TCR beta chains as tied to cytomegalovirus.

V lost 5 bases to trimming and J lost 10 bases, with 21 bases between them. The germline V gene encodes CDR1 MNHNY and CDR2 SVGAGI (reference sequence). The CDR3 has 16 amino acids. The V gene is TRBV6-6, the J gene TRBJ1-6; a weak D match, TRBD1 (5 bases). Sequencing was performed on PBMCs. The source of this sequence is a man aged 40-50 years in good health and CMV-seropositive. The CDR3 DNA is TGTGCCAGCAGTCCCCGGGGCGGCGGGGTCGGGTCACCCCTCCACTTT. It encodes CASSPRGGGVGSPLHF.